By its share, the clone carrying this T cell receptor beta chain is medium-sized. The table came from immunoSEQ multiplex PCR; TCRdb's copy has only in-frame clones and leaves some out. The sample yields tens of thousands of clones, 85% to 95% seen once. This sample is part of a study of technical replicates of blood from a few donors. The ends were cut back, 1 base at V and 0 bases at J, with 10 bases in the middle. The CDR3 extends over 16 amino acids. Germline loops: CDR1 MNHEY, CDR2 SMNVEV (reference sequence). This sequence originates from a human donor in good health. Some clones in this sample may be carry-over from other donors' samples. J is TRBJ2-1 and V is TRBV27; the D gene is possibly TRBD2 (5 bases). The sequenced sample consisted of PBMCs. DNA for the CDR3: TGTGCCAGCAGTTTATTCCCGGGAAGCTCCTACAATGAGCAGTTCTTC. Translation: CASSLFPGSSYNEQFF.